This T cell receptor (beta chain) emerged from a study of blood T cell repertoires in COVID-19. There are 13 residues in the CDR3. Germline CDR1 is LGHDT and CDR2 is YNNKEL (reference sequence). Trimming removed 10 bases at V and 9 bases at J, with 19 bases between. In the authors' workflow: Amplification of reference gene primers was used by the study to estimate nucleated cell counts. Sequenced by immunoSEQ multiplex PCR; TCRdb stores in-frame clones only, minus some. The DNA gave D and trimming, while V, J and clone size come from that table. In the table there are under 350,000 clones, 75% to 90% of which are singletons.

The sequencing input was peripheral blood. This receptor was obtained from a middle-aged man with acute or convalescent COVID-19. The chain is built from TRBV3-1 (or the pseudogene TRBV3-2) and TRBJ2-4; a weak D match, TRBD2 (8 bases). The CDR3 DNA follows: TGTGCCACCTCCCCGGGAGGGGGCGGCATTCAGTACTTC. Protein: CATSPGGGGIQYF.